The clone carrying this TCR beta chain was counted a few times. Antigen specificity is unknown. This sample stems from a study of T cell repertoires in cytomegalovirus infection. Study-wide context: CMV infection plus the matching HLA type was flagged by public TCR beta signatures.

The length of the CDR3 is 16 residues. With V trimmed by 0 bases and J by 5 bases, 5 bases remained unmatched. Germline V gene sequence: CDR1 MNHNY, CDR2 SVGAGI (reference sequence). Using its own MiXCR run on the reads, TCRdb lists one record per CDR3 protein. The sample records under 850,000 distinct CDR3 sequences, under 40% being singletons. The study, taken as a whole, reports: HLA-C-restricted CMV-specific TCR beta clonotypes prevailed in the ex vivo response. Identification of carriers of CMV plus the relevant HLA was achieved through cumulative public TCR beta family frequency.

V and J are TRBV6-6 and TRBJ2-1; 9 bases fit TRBD1. The sequence was collected from a human donor in good health (CMV status not recorded). Some clones in this sample may be carry-over from other donors' samples. The sample comprised PBMCs. The CDR3 sequence is CASSYSWDRVNNEQFF. CDR3 nucleotides: TGTGCCAGCAGTTACTCTTGGGACAGGGTGAACAATGAGCAGTTCTTC.